One and the same sample provided the 21 T cell receptor beta chains below, sequenced in a study of cytomegalovirus exposure and HLA in healthy donors. This table comes from immunoSEQ multiplex PCR, and its TCRdb copy is limited to in-frame clones, with some not included. The sample yields fewer than 350,000 clones, roughly 90% seen once. The specimen sequenced was PBMCs. These receptors were collected from a woman aged 18-30 years in good health and CMV-seronegative.

This chain links TRBV7-6 with TRBJ2-7; tentative D call: TRBD1 (6 bases). In germline, CDR1 is SGHVS, CDR2 FNYEAQ. This CDR3 has 14 amino acids. Trimming shortened V by 4 bases and J by 2 bases, and 12 bases separated the two germline ends. The CDR3 DNA follows: TGTGCCAGCAGCTCCAGGGACAACGCCTACGAGCAGTACTTC. Its protein product is CASSSRDNAYEQYF.

The V gene is TRBV2, the J gene TRBJ1-3; the D gene is possibly TRBD1 (6 bases). The CDR3 loop spans 15 amino acids. The germline V and J ends were trimmed by 8 bases and 3 bases, with 17 bases remaining between them. Germline assignment: CDR1 SNHLY and CDR2 FYNNEI. The CDR3 DNA sequence: TGTGCCAGCCGTTCGAACAGGGCAGTTGGAAACACCATATATTTT. Translating gives CASRSNRAVGNTIYF.

This chain connects TRBV10-2 to TRBJ2-7; TRBD1 aligns across 7 bases. V was clipped by 6 bases and J by 0 bases; unmatched bases: 2. This CDR3 is built from 13 residues. Per the germline V gene, CDR1 is WSHSY and CDR2 is SAAADI. CDR3: CASRGGSSYEQYF. The CDR3 nucleotides read TGCGCCAGCAGAGGGGGCTCCTCCTACGAGCAGTACTTC.

The chain links TRBV19 to TRBJ2-1; 7 bases fit TRBD1. This CDR3 comprises 15 residues. V shed 9 bases, J shed 5 bases, and the junction held 13 bases outside the gene matches. Germline assignment: CDR1 LNHDA and CDR2 SQIVND (reference sequence). The CDR3 nucleotides read TGTGCCAGCAACCGAGGGGCCAGGGGGAACAATGAGCAGTTCTTC. Residues: CASNRGARGNNEQFF. The full variable domain, completed using reference TRBV19 and TRBJ2-1, is DGGITQSPKYLFRKEGQNVTLSCEQNLNHDAMYWYRQDPGQGLRLIYYSQIVNDFQKGDIAEGYSVSREKKESFPLTVTSAQKNPTAFYLCASNRGARGNNEQFFGPGTRLTVL.

This clone has more than one count but fewer than ten. The gene calls are TRBV9 and TRBJ1-1, with D perhaps matching TRBD1 (5 bases). The germline V gene encodes CDR1 SGDLS and CDR2 YYNGEE. Trimming shortened V by 4 bases and J by 3 bases, and 16 bases separated the two germline ends. CDR3 length: 15 amino acids. The CDR3 loop reads CASSPRGGSDTEAFF. The CDR3 nucleotides read TGTGCCAGCAGCCCCCGCGGGGGGTCGGACACTGAAGCTTTCTTT.

The V call is TRBV9, the J call TRBJ2-7, with a weak D call TRBD1 (5 bases). CDR3 size: 14 residues. The ends were cut back, 0 bases at V and 10 bases at J, with 17 bases in the middle. CDR1 and CDR2 (germline): SGDLS, YYNGEE. CDR3: CASSVEGRASTQYF. In DNA form, the CDR3 reads TGTGCCAGCAGCGTAGAAGGCAGGGCTTCTACTCAGTACTTC.

The V gene is TRBV27, the J gene TRBJ2-7; 7 positions match TRBD1. This CDR3 has 13 residues. The ends lost 5 bases at V and 3 bases at J; junction bases unmatched: 4. Germline V gene data show CDR1 as MNHEY and CDR2 as SMNVEV (reference sequence). CDR3 protein: CASSVRDSYEQYF. DNA of the CDR3: TGTGCCAGCAGTGTACGGGACAGCTACGAGCAGTACTTC.

The rearrangement links TRBV25-1 to TRBJ2-7, with 15 bases identical to TRBD2. The CDR3 runs to 15 residues. The junction had 5 bases not matched to a gene; V was cut back by 5 bases and J by 6 bases. Germline values: CDR1 MGHDK, CDR2 SYGVNS. CDR3 sequence reads: CASSTPGLAGGEQYF. CDR3 sequence (DNA): TGTGCCAGCAGTACCCCGGGACTAGCGGGAGGCGAGCAGTACTTC.

This sequence joins TRBV7-2 and TRBJ2-5, with D hard to call. The CDR3 is made up of 18 amino acids. Trimming pared 0 bases from V and 1 base from J, leaving 18 bases between. From germline, CDR1 is SGHTA and CDR2 FQGNSA. This CDR3 is CASSLAVRTPAVQETQYF. The CDR3 region has the DNA TGTGCCAGCAGCTTAGCGGTCCGCACCCCTGCGGTCCAAGAGACCCAGTACTTC. Based on the CDR3 plus reference TRBV7-2 and TRBJ2-5, the full variable domain is GAGVSQSPSNKVTEKGKDVELRCDPISGHTALYWYRQSLGQGLEFLIYFQGNSAPDKSGLPSDRFSAERTGGSVSTLTIQRTQQEDSAVYLCASSLAVRTPAVQETQYFGPGTRLLVL.

The chain joins TRBV27 to TRBJ1-2, with 7 nucleotides matching TRBD1. The CDR3 spans 16 residues. The germline V gene encodes CDR1 MNHEY and CDR2 SMNVEV (reference sequence). J gave up 3 bases and V 6 bases, and 13 bases lay outside the gene matches. CDR3 coding DNA: TGTGCCAGCAGGTCCGAACAGGGGAAACAGGACTATGGCTACACCTTC. Translation: CASRSEQGKQDYGYTF.

CDR3 sequence: CASSLKEGPKRGYTF. CDR3 DNA: TGCGCCAGCAGTCTAAAGGAGGGACCTAAGAGGGGCTACACCTTC. The V and J genes are TRBV23-1 and TRBJ1-2, with D possibly matching TRBD1 (5 bases). TRBV23-1 is placed among ORFs of uncertain function. Trimming pared 4 bases from V and 8 bases from J, leaving 20 bases between. The CDR3 contains 15 residues.

Turning to this clone: Other DNA sequences in the same sample also yield this CDR3. The gene calls are TRBV2 and TRBJ2-7; TRBD1 might be the D (5 bases). Germline V gene lookup returns CDR1 SNHLY and CDR2 FYNNEI. The length of the CDR3 is 12 residues. Trimming pared 2 bases from V and 3 bases from J, leaving 5 bases between. This CDR3 is CASSEQGYEQYF. The CDR3 DNA follows: TGTGCCAGCAGTGAACAGGGCTACGAGCAGTACTTC.

The chain has TRBV27 and TRBJ2-7; 15 bases agree with TRBD2. The CDR3 has 18 residues. Germline-derived CDR1 and CDR2 are MNHEY and SMNVEV (reference sequence). The V gene end was trimmed by 5 bases and the J gene end by 9 bases; junction bases not matched to a gene: 17. The CDR3 sequence is CASSSRGTSGRTVLLQYF. The CDR3 bases are TGTGCCAGCAGTAGCCGGGGGACTAGCGGGAGGACCGTACTCCTGCAGTACTTC.

This chain uses TRBV28 with TRBJ2-1, with D perhaps matching TRBD1 (5 bases). The CDR3 length is 15 residues. Germline CDR1 is MDHEN and CDR2 is SYDVKM. V was trimmed by 7 bases and J by 10 bases, leaving 23 bases between them. This CDR3 reads CASTLVGRATREQFF. The CDR3 DNA reads TGTGCCAGCACCTTGGTGGGCAGGGCCACCCGGGAGCAGTTCTTC. The whole variable domain, filled in from reference TRBV28 and TRBJ2-1, reads DVKVTQSSRYLVKRTGEKVFLECVQDMDHENMFWYRQDPGLGLRLIYFSYDVKMKEKGDIPEGYSVSREKKERFSLILESASTNQTSMYLCASTLVGRATREQFFGPGTRLTVL.

The V gene is TRBV19, the J gene TRBJ2-5; 14 nucleotides line up with TRBD2. Germline V gene data show CDR1 as LNHDA and CDR2 as SQIVND (reference sequence). V gave up 5 bases and J gave up 2 bases; unmatched junction bases: 1. CDR3 size: 15 residues. This CDR3 reads CASSGTSGGQETQYF. The CDR3 DNA reads TGTGCCAGTAGTGGGACTAGCGGGGGACAAGAGACCCAGTACTTC.

This clone showed up just once. The chain has TRBV14 and TRBJ2-1; 9 bases map to TRBD2. Germline V gene lookup returns CDR1 SGHDN and CDR2 FVKESK. Unmatched junction bases numbered 2, after V lost 3 bases and J lost 2 bases. The CDR3 length is 15 residues. The CDR3 region has the DNA TGTGCCAGCAGCCACGCGGGAGGGCCCTACAATGAGCAGTTCTTC. The encoded protein is CASSHAGGPYNEQFF.

This rearrangement joins TRBV4-3 to TRBJ1-1; D unresolved. Germline lookup yields CDR1 LGHNA and CDR2 YSLEER. The CDR3 has 13 residues. Trimming left V 6 bases short and J 1 base short, with 9 bases between. The CDR3 is CASRRVENTEAFF. The CDR3 DNA is TGCGCCAGCAGACGGGTGGAGAACACTGAAGCTTTCTTT.

The chain recombines TRBV5-5 with TRBJ1-2, with 7 bases lining up with TRBD1. The CDR3 runs to 15 residues. V shed 0 bases, J shed 4 bases, and the junction held 6 bases outside the gene matches. The germline V gene has CDR1 SGHKS and CDR2 YYEKEE (reference sequence). The CDR3, as DNA: TGTGCCAGCAGCTTGGAGGTGGGACAGACCTATGGCTACACCTTC. Translated, it gives CASSLEVGQTYGYTF.

For this clone: Other DNA sequences of this sample code for an identical CDR3. The chain combines TRBV5-1 with TRBJ1-4; 9 bases line up with TRBD1. This CDR3 has 13 amino acids. The germline CDR1 and CDR2 sequences are SGHRS and YFSETQ. Trimming took 3 bases from V and 6 from J; bases not matched to a gene: 0. CDR3 residues: CASSWTGDEKLFF. For the CDR3, the DNA is TGCGCCAGCAGCTGGACAGGGGATGAAAAACTGTTTTTT.

This clone was seen just once. The chain uses TRBV6-5 and TRBJ1-3, with D hard to call. The V gene's germline CDR1 is MNHEY and CDR2 SVGAGI. The CDR3 contains 15 residues. Trimming removed 6 bases from V and 0 bases from J, with 12 bases in between. CDR3 protein: CASSPAGSSGNTIYF. The CDR3 coding sequence is TGTGCCAGCAGCCCCGCGGGGAGCTCTGGAAACACCATATATTTT.

This rearrangement joins TRBV7-3 to TRBJ1-1; D unclear. V was cut by 1 base and J by 2 bases, with 5 bases left in between. Germline CDR1 SGHTA, CDR2 FQGTGA. CDR3 length: 13 residues. CDR3 in amino acids: CASSLKRNTEAFF. Written as DNA, the CDR3 is TGTGCCAGCAGCTTAAAGAGAAACACTGAAGCTTTCTTT.